This T cell receptor beta chain was obtained from a study of cytomegalovirus exposure and HLA in healthy donors. Profiled with immunoSEQ multiplex PCR; TCRdb holds only in-frame clones, not every one. The sample holds some 43,000 clones, roughly 90% seen once. About this clone itself: Its antigen is as yet unknown.

Study findings and constraints: Confirmation in vitro established that a few CMV-associated chains were specific for CMV antigens.

The V and J ends lost 4 bases and 8 bases, in that order; junction bases with no gene match: 13. Germline assignment: CDR1 SGHRS and CDR2 YFSETQ. CDR3 length: 16 amino acids. The donors were members of the validation cohort comprising about 130 subjects, separate from the roughly 650-subject first cohort. The J gene is TRBJ1-4, the V gene TRBV5-1; 8 nucleotides agree with TRBD1. Input material: PBMCs. This receptor was identified in a man younger than 30 in good health and CMV-seronegative. This CDR3 reads CASSLETGTGGEKLFF. CDR3 DNA: TGCGCCAGCAGCCTAGAAACTGGGACAGGAGGGGAAAAACTGTTTTTT. Full variable domain (rest looked up from reference TRBV5-1 and TRBJ1-4): KAGVTQTPRYLIKTRGQQVTLSCSPISGHRSVSWYQQTPGQGLQFLFEYFSETQRNKGNFPGRFSGRQFSNSRSEMNVSTLELGDSALYLCASSLETGTGGEKLFFGSGTQLSVL.